This section outlines one T cell receptor beta chain sequence together with its context. As yet, its antigen is unknown. Germline CDR1 reads SGHKS; CDR2 reads YYEKEE (reference sequence). This CDR3 is 14 amino acids long. Trimming removed 0 bases at V and 1 base at J, with 7 bases between. The sample comes from a study of Ad26.COV2.S vaccination and SARS-CoV-2 variants. Libraries were prepared by immunoSEQ multiplex PCR; TCRdb keeps only in-frame clonotypes and omits some of them. This repertoire shows a few hundred thousand clones, 83% found once; its top ten account for about 8%. Treatment given: 15 to 20 received Ad26.COV2.S at low or high dose, single or two shots; several received placebo; per-sample allocation not given. Each sample was drawn 63 days after the first injection (of vaccine or placebo). Study-wide points: Reports say spike-specific CD8+ and CD4+ T cell responses covered substantial breadth after vaccination.

This receptor was taken from a person between 18 and 65 years old who received the Ad26.COV2.S COVID-19 vaccine or a placebo. The sample here was peripheral blood, taken in a trial of Ad26.COV2.S vaccine versus placebo. The chain carries TRBV5-5 and TRBJ2-5, with D perhaps TRBD1 or TRBD2 (5 bases each). Written as DNA, the CDR3 is TGTGCCAGCAGCTTGGTCGGGACCCAAGAGACCCAGTACTTC. Translation: CASSLVGTQETQYF. The variable domain in full, completed from reference TRBV5-5 and TRBJ2-5, reads DAGVTQSPTHLIKTRGQQVTLRCSPISGHKSVSWYQQVLGQGPQFIFQYYEKEERGRGNFPDRFSARQFPNYSSELNVNALLLGDSALYLCASSLVGTQETQYFGPGTRLLVL.